A single sample is the source of the 26 T cell receptor beta chains below, sequenced in a study of resident and recirculating memory T cells in vitiligo. Only in-frame clones appear in the TCRdb table, and some are missing; sequencing was by immunoSEQ multiplex PCR. This table has 60,000 to 80,000 clones, just over 90% appearing once. The sequenced sample was blood. These receptors were collected from a male donor with vitiligo.

The V gene is TRBV5-6, the J gene TRBJ2-7; unclear D gene. The germline V gene has CDR1 SGHDT and CDR2 YYEEEE. CDR3 length: 15 amino acids. V shed 3 bases and J shed 0 bases, with 13 bases lying between them. Here the CDR3 DNA reads TGTGCCAGCAGCTCGAATCAGTCACCCTCCTACGAGCAGTACTTC. Translating gives CASSSNQSPSYEQYF. The full variable domain, completed using reference TRBV5-6 and TRBJ2-7, is DAGVTQSPTHLIKTRGQQVTLRCSPKSGHDTVSWYQQALGQGPQFIFQYYEEEERQRGNFPDRFSGHQFPNYSSELNVNALLLGDSALYLCASSSNQSPSYEQYFGPGTRLTVT.

The gene calls are TRBV18 and TRBJ1-1; D unresolved. The CDR3 is 16 residues long. Germline loops: CDR1 KGHSH, CDR2 LQKENI. Deletions cut 1 base from V and 1 base from J, with 13 bases between. The CDR3 here is CASSPHSLRENTEAFF. In DNA, the CDR3 is TGTGCCAGCTCACCACATTCCCTTCGGGAGAACACTGAAGCTTTCTTT.

This clone occurred once. J is TRBJ1-1 and V is TRBV7-3; no reliable D call. The CDR3 totals 13 residues. V was clipped by 5 bases and J by 1 base, with 8 bases between them. Looked up from germline, CDR1 is SGHTA and CDR2 is FQGTGA. In DNA, the CDR3 is TGTGCCAGCAGCCCTAGCACGAACACTGAAGCTTTCTTT. Translation gives CASSPSTNTEAFF.

This clone came up once. The rearrangement links TRBV5-6 to TRBJ1-2; D might be TRBD1 (6 bases). The germline CDR1 and CDR2 sequences are SGHDT and YYEEEE. This CDR3 is 14 amino acids long. V was shortened by 4 bases and J by 8 bases, with 18 bases between the two germline ends. CDR3 amino acids: CASSPGGGGRGYTF. CDR3 bases: TGTGCCAGCAGCCCGGGAGGCGGGGGCCGGGGCTACACCTTC. The whole variable domain, filled in from reference TRBV5-6 and TRBJ1-2, reads DAGVTQSPTHLIKTRGQQVTLRCSPKSGHDTVSWYQQALGQGPQFIFQYYEEEERQRGNFPDRFSGHQFPNYSSELNVNALLLGDSALYLCASSPGGGGRGYTFGSGTRLTVV.

The CDR3 DNA is TGTGCCAGCAGTGAAACAGACCTTGGCTACACCTTC. Translation: CASSETDLGYTF. V gene TRBV2 combines with J gene TRBJ1-2; D unresolved. Trimming pared 2 bases from V and 7 bases from J, leaving 8 bases between. This CDR3 comprises 12 residues. Germline V gene lookup returns CDR1 SNHLY and CDR2 FYNNEI.

The chain uses TRBV25-1 and TRBJ1-4, with no clear D. This CDR3 has 15 amino acids. Trimming took 2 bases from V and 2 from J, leaving 9 bases between them. The germline V gene has CDR1 MGHDK and CDR2 SYGVNS. In nucleotides, the CDR3 is TGTGCCAGCAGTGAAGGGAGTCGGACTAATGAAAAACTGTTTTTT. It yields the protein CASSEGSRTNEKLFF.

The chain is built from TRBV12-5 and TRBJ1-2; TRBD1 is a possible D gene (6 bases). This CDR3 region has 15 residues. V gave up 3 bases and J gave up 6 bases, with 17 bases separating them. CDR1 and CDR2 from the germline V gene are LGHNT and FRNRAP. The CDR3 protein is CASGFVPTGGNGYTF. CDR3 in DNA: TGTGCTAGTGGTTTCGTTCCGACAGGAGGAAATGGCTACACCTTC.

CDR3: CASSLLAQGIYEQYF. The CDR3 coding sequence is TGTGCCAGCAGCTTACTTGCCCAGGGGATTTACGAGCAGTACTTC. The chain combines TRBV11-2 with TRBJ2-7; TRBD1 might be the D (6 bases). The V end lost 2 bases, the J end lost 4 bases, and 15 bases lay between the germline ends. Per the germline V gene, CDR1 is SGHAT and CDR2 is FQNNGV. The CDR3 totals 15 residues. Full variable domain (outside the CDR3, taken from reference TRBV11-2 and TRBJ2-7): EAGVAQSPRYKIIEKRQSVAFWCNPISGHATLYWYQQILGQGPKLLIQFQNNGVVDDSQLPKDRFSAERLKGVDSTLKIQPAKLEDSAVYLCASSLLAQGIYEQYFGPGTRLTVT.

The chain uses TRBV6-5 and TRBJ2-2; TRBD1 matches 8 bases. The CDR3 is made up of 16 amino acids. The ends lost 2 bases at V and 1 base at J; junction bases unmatched: 3. Per germline, CDR1 MNHEY and CDR2 SVGAGI. This CDR3 reads CASSYRGTGNTGELFF. For the CDR3, the DNA is TGTGCCAGCAGTTACCGCGGGACAGGGAACACCGGGGAGCTGTTTTTT.

The chain links TRBV18 to TRBJ2-2; 8 nucleotides match TRBD2. The junction had 4 bases not matched to a gene; V was cut back by 7 bases and J by 3 bases. The CDR3 is 14 amino acids. Germline V gives CDR1 KGHSH, CDR2 LQKENI. DNA of the CDR3: TGTGCCAGCTTAGCGGGGAGAGACACCGGGGAGCTGTTTTTT. Translating it yields CASLAGRDTGELFF.

This chain uses TRBV6-6 with TRBJ1-6; possibly TRBD1 for D (5 bases). This CDR3 spans 15 amino acids. V was trimmed by 5 bases and J by 7 bases, leaving 15 bases between them. The germline V gene has CDR1 MNHNY and CDR2 SVGAGI (reference sequence). The CDR3 protein is CASSTDPGLNSPLHF. The CDR3 DNA is TGTGCCAGCAGTACCGACCCGGGACTCAATTCACCCCTCCACTTT.

The rearrangement links TRBV6-1 to TRBJ2-1, with D uncertain. This CDR3 has 16 residues. Germline-derived CDR1 and CDR2 are MNHNS and SASEGT. The V end was cut by 2 bases, the J end by 0 bases, with 11 bases between. In nucleotides, the CDR3 is TGTGCCAGCAGTGAACTTTTGCTAAGCTCCTACAATGAGCAGTTCTTC. Encoded protein: CASSELLLSSYNEQFF.

The chain couples TRBV7-2 to TRBJ2-5; D perhaps matches TRBD2 (5 bases). The CDR3 has 15 amino acids. The germline V and J ends were trimmed by 3 bases and 4 bases, with 15 bases remaining between them. From germline, CDR1 is SGHTA and CDR2 FQGNSA. CDR3 region: CASSLDSPSGETQYF. CDR3 nucleotides: TGTGCCAGCAGCTTGGACTCTCCCTCGGGAGAGACCCAGTACTTC.

The chain uses TRBV7-3 and TRBJ2-3; the D gene is possibly TRBD1 (6 bases). The V gene's germline CDR1 is SGHTA and CDR2 FQGTGA. The CDR3 has 14 residues. The V end lost 5 bases, the J end lost 1 base, and 10 bases lay between the germline ends. The CDR3 nucleotides read TGTGCCAGCAGCCGGGACACTGGCACAGATACGCAGTATTTT. This gives the protein CASSRDTGTDTQYF.

This chain uses TRBV18 with TRBJ2-7; maybe TRBD1 (6 bases). The V end lost 8 bases, the J end lost 5 bases, and 13 bases lay between the germline ends. The CDR3 spans 12 residues. Germline V gene sequence: CDR1 KGHSH, CDR2 LQKENI. The CDR3 DNA reads as TGTGCCAGCACTACAGGGAACCACGAGCAGTACTTC. Translated, it gives CASTTGNHEQYF.

The J gene is TRBJ1-5, the V gene TRBV25-1; a possible D gene is TRBD1 (5 bases). This CDR3 region has 14 residues. Looked up from germline, CDR1 is MGHDK and CDR2 is SYGVNS. V was pared by 8 bases and J by 2 bases, with 13 bases between. CDR3 in amino acids: CASSHRYGNQPQHF. CDR3 nucleotide sequence: TGTGCCAGCTCCCACAGGTATGGCAATCAGCCCCAGCATTTT.

The V gene is TRBV27, the J gene TRBJ1-1; 9 nucleotides line up with TRBD1. CDR3 length: 16 residues. Unmatched junction bases numbered 9, after V lost 3 bases and J lost 4 bases. The germline CDR1 and CDR2 sequences are MNHEY and SMNVEV (reference sequence). The CDR3 loop is CASSLRQGVRGTEAFF. CDR3 bases: TGTGCCAGCAGTTTGCGACAGGGGGTTAGAGGCACTGAAGCTTTCTTT.

The chain couples TRBV6-1 to TRBJ1-2; D perhaps matches TRBD1 (6 bases). V was shortened by 5 bases and J by 5 bases, with 15 bases between the two germline ends. This CDR3 spans 14 amino acids. CDR1 is MNHNS and CDR2 is SASEGT in the germline V gene. The chain's CDR3 is CASSPRTDGYGYTF. The CDR3 DNA is TGTGCCAGCAGTCCCCGGACAGATGGATATGGCTACACCTTC.

The chain combines TRBV30 with TRBJ1-1, with D maybe TRBD1 (5 bases). V dropped 0 bases and J dropped 5 bases, with 10 bases sitting between them. The germline gives CDR1 GTSNPN, CDR2 SVGIG (reference sequence). The CDR3 covers 13 residues. The CDR3 nucleotides are TGTGCCTGGAGTGTGGGGGGTTGGACTGAAGCTTTCTTT. Residues: CAWSVGGWTEAFF.

The chain joins TRBV11-3 to TRBJ1-1, with unresolved D. V lost 5 bases and J lost 1, with 5 bases in between. The CDR3 loop spans 12 amino acids. Germline CDR1 and CDR2: SGHNT and YENEEA. CDR3: CASSDKNTEAFF. The CDR3 nucleotides are TGTGCCAGCAGCGACAAGAACACTGAAGCTTTCTTT.

The chain couples TRBV7-9 to TRBJ2-7; 10 bases line up with TRBD2. CDR1 SEHNR and CDR2 FQNEAQ come from the germline V gene (reference sequence). Losses at the gene ends were 4 bases for V and 2 bases for J; bases not matched to a gene: 2. This CDR3 region has 14 residues. DNA of the CDR3: TGTGCCAGCAGCTCTAGCGGGGGCACCTACGAGCAGTACTTC. It is translated as CASSSSGGTYEQYF.

The rearrangement links TRBV5-4 to TRBJ2-5; possible D gene TRBD1, 5 bases. Germline lookup yields CDR1 SGHNT and CDR2 YYREEE (reference sequence). The V and J ends lost 1 base and 1 base respectively, with 11 bases between them. This CDR3 is built from 15 residues. Written as DNA, the CDR3 is TGTGCCAGCAGCTTGCAATCTACAGGCCAAGAGACCCAGTACTTC. It translates to CASSLQSTGQETQYF.

This sequence joins TRBV11-2 and TRBJ2-1; 7 positions agree with TRBD1. CDR1 SGHAT and CDR2 FQNNGV come from the germline V gene. Unmatched junction bases numbered 10, after V lost 5 bases and J lost 0 bases. The CDR3 consists of 17 residues. Here the CDR3 DNA reads TGTGCCAGCAGCGATTACAGGGGAGAAAGCTCCTACAATGAGCAGTTCTTC. The encoded protein is CASSDYRGESSYNEQFF.

The genes are TRBV10-3 and TRBJ1-3; weak D call: TRBD1 (5 bases). The CDR3 has 14 residues. Germline CDR1 reads ENHRY; CDR2 reads SYGVKD. Deletions cut 6 bases from V and 2 bases from J, with 11 bases between. The DNA for the CDR3 is TGTGCCATCAGCGGAGACAGAACTGGAAACACCATATATTTT. It translates to CAISGDRTGNTIYF.

The rearrangement joins TRBV7-6 to TRBJ1-3; possibly TRBD1 for D (5 bases). Trimming pared 3 bases from V and 0 bases from J, leaving 6 bases between. This CDR3 spans 14 amino acids. CDR1 and CDR2 (germline): SGHVS, FNYEAQ. The CDR3 bases are TGTGCCAGCAGCTTCGGGGGCTCTGGAAACACCATATATTTT. Translated, it gives CASSFGGSGNTIYF.

The chain is built from TRBV4-1 and TRBJ2-5; TRBD2 matches 7 bases. The ends lost 1 base at V and 5 bases at J; junction bases unmatched: 19. This CDR3 comprises 19 residues. Germline-derived CDR1 and CDR2 are MGHRA and YSYEKL. This chain's CDR3 is CASSQGLAAAISTRETQYF. CDR3 nucleotide sequence: TGCGCCAGCAGCCAAGGGCTAGCGGCGGCAATCTCAACGCGGGAGACCCAGTACTTC.